Reported below is one TCR beta chain. The antigen is undetermined. This sample is part of a study of tumor-infiltrating lymphocytes in localized non-small cell lung cancer. General study points: Tumor T-cell fraction was not associated with recurrence-free survival. TCR sequencing covered a subset of patients with enough tissue.

The CDR3 is 13 amino acids. V shed 5 bases and J shed 5 bases, with 11 bases lying between them. The V gene's germline CDR1 is MNHNS and CDR2 SASEGT. TCRdb's copy holds only in-frame clones and misses some; the assay was immunoSEQ multiplex PCR. This table holds around 13,000 clones, roughly 70% found once. The source material was lung tumor tissue. This sequence joins TRBV6-1 and TRBJ2-3, with a possible D match to TRBD1 (5 bases). The receptor comes from a human donor with non-small cell lung cancer. This CDR3 reads CASSFDSGDTQYF. Here the CDR3 DNA reads TGTGCCAGCAGTTTTGACAGTGGAGATACGCAGTATTTT.